This T cell receptor (beta chain) was recorded in a study of CD8+CD57+ T cells in acquired aplastic anemia. For the study at large: Mean yield of DNA from sorted CD4+ and CD8+ cells was around 3 ug.

For this clonotype: Its antigen is undetermined.

By flow cytometry, patients selected for sequencing had shown an expansion of CD8+CD57+ cells. Genomic DNA constituted the template upon which TCR beta VDJ and CDR3 profiling was performed. TCRdb ran MiXCR on the reads and lists one entry per CDR3 protein. The table lists 89,000 or so distinct CDR3 sequences, 55% to 70% of them singletons. General study points: About 27 shared CD8+ CDR3s appeared highly expressed within patients' immunodominant clones.

V lost 6 bases, J lost 0 bases, and 9 bases lay in between. CDR1 and CDR2 (germline): SQVTM, ANQGSEA. The CDR3 is 12 amino acids. The clonotype originates from a human donor with aplastic anemia. Sample: sorted CD4+, CD8+, or CD8+CD57+ T cells (not recorded which) from PBMCs. The genes are TRBV29-1 and TRBJ2-7; D gene uncertain. The CDR3 DNA follows: TGCAGCGTAAGGAGAAGCTCCTACGAGCAGTACTTC. As protein: CSVRRSSYEQYF.